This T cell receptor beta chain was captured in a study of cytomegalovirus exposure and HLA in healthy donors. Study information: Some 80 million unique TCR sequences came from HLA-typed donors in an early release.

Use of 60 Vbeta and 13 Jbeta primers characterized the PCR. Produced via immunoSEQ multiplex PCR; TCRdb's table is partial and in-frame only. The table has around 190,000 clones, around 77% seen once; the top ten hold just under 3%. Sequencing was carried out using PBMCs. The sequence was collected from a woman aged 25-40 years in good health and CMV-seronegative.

CDR3: CASGLGGEFGETQYF. The DNA for the CDR3 is TGCGCCAGCGGGTTAGGTGGGGAGTTCGGGGAGACCCAGTACTTC. The V call is TRBV5-1, the J call TRBJ2-5; D might be TRBD2 (5 bases). The CDR3 consists of 15 residues. Germline V CDR1 and CDR2: SGHRS, YFSETQ. Trimming shortened V by 7 bases and J by 5 bases, and 21 bases separated the two germline ends.